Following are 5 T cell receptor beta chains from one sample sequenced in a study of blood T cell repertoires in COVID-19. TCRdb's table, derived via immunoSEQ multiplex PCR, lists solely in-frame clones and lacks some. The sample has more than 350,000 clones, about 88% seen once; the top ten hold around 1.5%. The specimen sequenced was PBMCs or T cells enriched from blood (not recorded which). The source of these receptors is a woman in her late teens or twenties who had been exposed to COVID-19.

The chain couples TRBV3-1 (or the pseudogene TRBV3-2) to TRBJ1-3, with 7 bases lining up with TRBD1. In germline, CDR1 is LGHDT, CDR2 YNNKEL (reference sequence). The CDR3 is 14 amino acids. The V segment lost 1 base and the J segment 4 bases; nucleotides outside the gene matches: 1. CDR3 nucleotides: TGTGCCAGCAGCCAAGCGACAGGGGGAAACACCATATATTTT. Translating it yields CASSQATGGNTIYF.

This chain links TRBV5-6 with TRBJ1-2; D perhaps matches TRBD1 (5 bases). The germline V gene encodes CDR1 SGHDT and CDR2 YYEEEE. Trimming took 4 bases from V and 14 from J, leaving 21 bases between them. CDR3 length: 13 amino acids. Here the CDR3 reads CASSELGGLGKTF. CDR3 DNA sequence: TGTGCCAGCAGCGAACTCGGGGGTTTGGGCAAAACCTTC. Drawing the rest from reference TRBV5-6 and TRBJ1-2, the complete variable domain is DAGVTQSPTHLIKTRGQQVTLRCSPKSGHDTVSWYQQALGQGPQFIFQYYEEEERQRGNFPDRFSGHQFPNYSSELNVNALLLGDSALYLCASSELGGLGKTFGSGTRLTVV.

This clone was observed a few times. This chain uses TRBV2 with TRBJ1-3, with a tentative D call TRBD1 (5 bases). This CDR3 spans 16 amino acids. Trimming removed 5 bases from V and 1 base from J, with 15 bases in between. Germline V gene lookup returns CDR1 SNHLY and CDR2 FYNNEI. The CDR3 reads CASSTAQVHSGNTIYF. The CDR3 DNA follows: TGTGCCAGCAGTACTGCACAGGTCCATTCTGGAAACACCATATATTTT.

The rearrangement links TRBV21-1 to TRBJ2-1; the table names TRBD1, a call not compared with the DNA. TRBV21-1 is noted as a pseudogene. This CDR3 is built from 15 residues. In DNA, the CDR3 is TGTGCCAGCAGCAAAGACAGGGCCCCCTACAATGAGCAGTTCTTC. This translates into CASSKDRAPYNEQFF.

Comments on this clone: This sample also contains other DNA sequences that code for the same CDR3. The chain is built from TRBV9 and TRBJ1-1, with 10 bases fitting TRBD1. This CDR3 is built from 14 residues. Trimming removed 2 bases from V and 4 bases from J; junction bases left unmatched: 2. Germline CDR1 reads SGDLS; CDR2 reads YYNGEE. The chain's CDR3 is CASSVGQGGTEAFF. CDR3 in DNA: TGTGCCAGCAGCGTTGGACAGGGGGGCACTGAAGCTTTCTTT.